This TCR beta chain was documented in a study of blood T cell repertoires in COVID-19. About the research overall: The study drew acute and convalescent COVID-19 samples from the United States, Italy and Spain. The cDNA or gDNA used as material had been derived from T cells, B-cell-depleted T cells, or PBMCs.

As processed by the authors: Estimates of nucleated cell counts were drawn from the amplification of reference gene primers. TCRdb's table, derived via immunoSEQ multiplex PCR, lists solely in-frame clones and lacks some. D and trimming come from the DNA, and the V and J calls and clone size come from that table. The sample carries some 130,000 clones, approximately 78% recorded once. In germline, CDR1 is SGHAT, CDR2 FQNNGV. V dropped 4 bases and J dropped 1 base, with 20 bases sitting between them. The CDR3 runs to 18 residues. Sequenced: peripheral blood. The V call is TRBV11-2, the J call TRBJ2-1, with D possibly matching TRBD2 (5 bases). This sequence was found in a man aged 55 to 69 who had recovered from COVID-19. The CDR3 region is CASSSPVGSRGSYNEQFF. The CDR3 DNA is TGTGCCAGCAGCTCCCCCGTCGGCTCGCGCGGGTCCTACAATGAGCAGTTCTTC.